The sequence of this T cell receptor (beta chain) was determined in a study of regulatory T cells in long-lasting Graves disease. CDR3-region Arm-PCR and iRepertoire HTBI primers produced the TCR beta libraries. A single record per CDR3 protein comes from TCRdb applying MiXCR to the multiplex PCR reads. The table lists approximately 400,000 distinct CDR3 sequences, just under 15% of them singletons. The CDR3 covers 13 residues. Germline-derived CDR1 and CDR2 are SGHRS and YFSETQ. Time point meaning: newly diagnosed GD, antithyroid drugs for less than 3 months. PBMCs were the source of the RNA used for TCR sequencing. This clonotype was counted at least ten times. The junction departs from the called germline gene at one end, perhaps through a read error. These records were also assigned to another study, of T cells in Graves' hyperthyroidism and ophthalmopathy. That source adds: In the first-round RT-PCR of the TCR CDR3, the HTBI primer set was used.

This clonotype was sampled from a woman younger than 45 with Graves disease. The starting material was peripheral blood mononuclear cells (PBMCs), obtained at new diagnosis, from a patient treated with antithyroid drugs. This chain uses TRBV5-1 with TRBJ1-4; no clear D. In nucleotides, the CDR3 is TGTGCCAGCAGCTTTCGGAGTAATGAAAAACTGTTTTTT. Translation gives CASSFRSNEKLFF.